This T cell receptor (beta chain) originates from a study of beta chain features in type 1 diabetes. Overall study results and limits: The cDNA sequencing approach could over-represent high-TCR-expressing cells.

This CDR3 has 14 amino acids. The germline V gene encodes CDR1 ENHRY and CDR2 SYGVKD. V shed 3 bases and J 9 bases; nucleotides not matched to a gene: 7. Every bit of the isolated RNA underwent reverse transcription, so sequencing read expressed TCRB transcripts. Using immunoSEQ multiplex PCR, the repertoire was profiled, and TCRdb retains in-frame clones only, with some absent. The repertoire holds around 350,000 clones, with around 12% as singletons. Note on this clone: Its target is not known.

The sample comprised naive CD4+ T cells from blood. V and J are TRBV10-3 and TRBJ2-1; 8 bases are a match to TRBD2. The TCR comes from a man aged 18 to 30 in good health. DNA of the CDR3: TGTGCCATCAGTGACGGGACTAGTTATTTTGAGCAGTTCTTC. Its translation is CAISDGTSYFEQFF.